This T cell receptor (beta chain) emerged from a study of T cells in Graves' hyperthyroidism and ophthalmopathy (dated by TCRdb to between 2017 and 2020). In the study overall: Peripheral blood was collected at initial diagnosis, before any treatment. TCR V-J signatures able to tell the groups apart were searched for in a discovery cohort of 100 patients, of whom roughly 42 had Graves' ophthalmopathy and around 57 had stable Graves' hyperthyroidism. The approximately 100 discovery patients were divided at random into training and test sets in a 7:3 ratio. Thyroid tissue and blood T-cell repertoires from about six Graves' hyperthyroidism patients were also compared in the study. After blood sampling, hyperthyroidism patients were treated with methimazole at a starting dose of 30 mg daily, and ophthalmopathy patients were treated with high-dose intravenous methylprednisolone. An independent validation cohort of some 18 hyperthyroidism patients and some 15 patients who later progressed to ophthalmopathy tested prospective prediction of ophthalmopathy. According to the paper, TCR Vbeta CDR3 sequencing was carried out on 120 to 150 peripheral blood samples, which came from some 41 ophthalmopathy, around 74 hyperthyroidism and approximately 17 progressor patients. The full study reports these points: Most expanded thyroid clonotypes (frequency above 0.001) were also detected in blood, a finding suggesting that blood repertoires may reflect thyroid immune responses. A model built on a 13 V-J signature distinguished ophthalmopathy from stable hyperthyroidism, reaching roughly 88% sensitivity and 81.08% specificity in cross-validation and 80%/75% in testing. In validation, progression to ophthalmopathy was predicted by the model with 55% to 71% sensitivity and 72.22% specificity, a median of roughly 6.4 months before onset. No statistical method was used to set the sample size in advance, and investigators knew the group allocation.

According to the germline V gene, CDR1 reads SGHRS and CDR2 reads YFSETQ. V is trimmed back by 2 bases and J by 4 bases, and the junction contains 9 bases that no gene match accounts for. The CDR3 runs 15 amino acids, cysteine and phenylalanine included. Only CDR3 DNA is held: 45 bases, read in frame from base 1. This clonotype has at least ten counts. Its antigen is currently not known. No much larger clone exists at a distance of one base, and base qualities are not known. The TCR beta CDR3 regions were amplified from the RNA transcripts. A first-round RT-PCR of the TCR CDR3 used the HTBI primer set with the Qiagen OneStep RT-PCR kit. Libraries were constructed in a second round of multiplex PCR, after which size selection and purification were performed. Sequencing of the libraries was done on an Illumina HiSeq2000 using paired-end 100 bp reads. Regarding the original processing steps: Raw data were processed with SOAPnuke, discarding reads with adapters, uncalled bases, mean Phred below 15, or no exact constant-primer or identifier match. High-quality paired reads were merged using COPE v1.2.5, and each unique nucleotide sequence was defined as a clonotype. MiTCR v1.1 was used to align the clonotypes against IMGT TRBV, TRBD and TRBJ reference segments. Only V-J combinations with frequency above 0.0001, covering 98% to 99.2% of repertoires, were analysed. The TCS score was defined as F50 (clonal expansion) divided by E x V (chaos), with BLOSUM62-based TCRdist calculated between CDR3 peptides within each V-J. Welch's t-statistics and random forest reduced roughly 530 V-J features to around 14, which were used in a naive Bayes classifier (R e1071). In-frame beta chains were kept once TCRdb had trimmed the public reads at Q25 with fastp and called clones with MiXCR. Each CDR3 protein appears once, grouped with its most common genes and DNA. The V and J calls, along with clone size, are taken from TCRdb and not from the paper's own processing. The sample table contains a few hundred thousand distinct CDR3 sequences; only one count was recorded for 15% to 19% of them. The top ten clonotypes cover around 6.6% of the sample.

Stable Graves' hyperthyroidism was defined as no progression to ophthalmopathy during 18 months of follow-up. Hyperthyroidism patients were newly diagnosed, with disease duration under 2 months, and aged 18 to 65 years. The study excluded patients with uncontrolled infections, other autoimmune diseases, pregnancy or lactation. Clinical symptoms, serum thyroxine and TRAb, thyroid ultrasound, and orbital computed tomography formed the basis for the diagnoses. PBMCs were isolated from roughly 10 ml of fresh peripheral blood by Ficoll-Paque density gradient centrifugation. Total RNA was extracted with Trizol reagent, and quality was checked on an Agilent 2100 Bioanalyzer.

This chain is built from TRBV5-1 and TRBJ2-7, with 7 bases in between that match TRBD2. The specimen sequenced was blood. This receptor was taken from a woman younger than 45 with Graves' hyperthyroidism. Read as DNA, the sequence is TGCGCCAGCAGCTTTGACACTAGCGAGCCTTACGAGCAGTACTTC. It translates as CASSFDTSEPYEQYF.